This T cell receptor beta chain was identified in a study of T cell repertoires in cytomegalovirus infection (dated by TCRdb to between 2018 and 2021). Study-level background: Because public TCR beta signatures pointed to carriage of CMV infection together with the matching HLA type, the HLA type of each donor mattered for the analysis.

Trimming accounts for 6 bases at V and 2 bases at J, while the number of junction bases matched to no gene is 6. The CDR3 goes from the cysteine to the phenylalanine over 14 residues. CDR3 DNA only is kept here, 42 bases in frame from base 1. Per the germline V gene, MDHEN is the CDR1 and SYDVKM is the CDR2. Overall study outcomes, separate from this receptor: The ex vivo response was dominated by HLA-C-restricted CMV-specific TCR beta clonotypes, which also provided the single most frequent clonotype in two of eight donors. Carriers of CMV infection plus the relevant HLA type were discriminated by the cumulative frequency of public TCR beta family members in the study cohort and in an independent roughly 370-donor cohort.

These reads were obtained on an Illumina HiSeq 1500. Using fastp at Q25 and MiXCR, TCRdb reprocessed the public reads and kept productive beta chains. Every entry covers one CDR3 protein and lists the most common genes and DNA from its rows. Here the sample has nearly 650,000 distinct CDR3 sequences; approximately 25% occur a single time. Jointly, the top ten make up less than 9.5% of the sample. A note on this clonotype: This receptor's antigen is unknown. Base-call qualities are not available, and no considerably larger clone is one nucleotide away.

Sequenced material: CD8+ T cells from PBMCs. This receptor chain uses TRBV28 and TRBJ1-2; 7 middle bases align to TRBD1. The TCR comes from a human donor in good health (CMV status not recorded). Some clones in this sample may be carry-over from other donors' samples. Read as DNA, the sequence is TGTGCCAGCAGAGGTCCGGGACAGAACTATGGCTACACCTTC. Its product reads: CASRGPGQNYGYTF.